This TCR beta chain appears in the sequencing data of a study of long-term antiretroviral therapy in people with HIV. General observations from the study: Among HIV repertoires, CDR3 length ranges were narrower than those of controls.

This CDR3 region has 18 residues. The V gene lost 4 bases and the J gene lost 4 bases, with 22 bases spanning the gap. Germline loops: CDR1 MGHRA, CDR2 YSYEKL. Running of the v3.0 immunoSEQ assay took place at survey level. The protocol was immunoSEQ multiplex PCR, while the TCRdb copy is restricted to in-frame clones and leaves out a portion. The sample yields tens of thousands of clones, approximately 85% seen once. Until DNA extraction, the samples held between about 0.9-11 million cryopreserved PBMC. As for this clone: What it binds is not known.

The specimen was unsorted PBMCs, collected 0.8 years before starting antiretroviral therapy. The chain carries TRBV4-1 and TRBJ1-4, with D tentatively TRBD1 (5 bases). The TCR was taken from a man between 18 and 35 years old with HIV. CDR3 amino acids: CASSLSRFAQGSNEKLFF. The CDR3 coding sequence is TGCGCCAGCAGCCTATCCCGTTTTGCCCAGGGTAGTAATGAAAAACTGTTTTTT.